This TCR beta chain was documented in a study of T cell responses to AZD1222 COVID-19 vaccine. The CDR3 runs 14 residues. Trimming took 8 bases from V and 0 from J; bases not matched to a gene: 9. Germline V gives CDR1 SQVTM, CDR2 ANQGSEA. This table comes from immunoSEQ multiplex PCR, and its TCRdb copy is limited to in-frame clones, with some not included. The data show 100,000 to 150,000 clones, roughly 82% seen once. This TCR was recovered from an adult who received the AZD1222 COVID-19 vaccine. This specimen was peripheral blood, taken 28 days after the second AZD1222 dose. The V and J genes are TRBV29-1 and TRBJ2-7, with 8 bases fitting TRBD1. The CDR3 region has the DNA TGCAGCATTAATCCAGGGGGCTCCTCCTACGAGCAGTACTTC. It encodes CSINPGGSSYEQYF.